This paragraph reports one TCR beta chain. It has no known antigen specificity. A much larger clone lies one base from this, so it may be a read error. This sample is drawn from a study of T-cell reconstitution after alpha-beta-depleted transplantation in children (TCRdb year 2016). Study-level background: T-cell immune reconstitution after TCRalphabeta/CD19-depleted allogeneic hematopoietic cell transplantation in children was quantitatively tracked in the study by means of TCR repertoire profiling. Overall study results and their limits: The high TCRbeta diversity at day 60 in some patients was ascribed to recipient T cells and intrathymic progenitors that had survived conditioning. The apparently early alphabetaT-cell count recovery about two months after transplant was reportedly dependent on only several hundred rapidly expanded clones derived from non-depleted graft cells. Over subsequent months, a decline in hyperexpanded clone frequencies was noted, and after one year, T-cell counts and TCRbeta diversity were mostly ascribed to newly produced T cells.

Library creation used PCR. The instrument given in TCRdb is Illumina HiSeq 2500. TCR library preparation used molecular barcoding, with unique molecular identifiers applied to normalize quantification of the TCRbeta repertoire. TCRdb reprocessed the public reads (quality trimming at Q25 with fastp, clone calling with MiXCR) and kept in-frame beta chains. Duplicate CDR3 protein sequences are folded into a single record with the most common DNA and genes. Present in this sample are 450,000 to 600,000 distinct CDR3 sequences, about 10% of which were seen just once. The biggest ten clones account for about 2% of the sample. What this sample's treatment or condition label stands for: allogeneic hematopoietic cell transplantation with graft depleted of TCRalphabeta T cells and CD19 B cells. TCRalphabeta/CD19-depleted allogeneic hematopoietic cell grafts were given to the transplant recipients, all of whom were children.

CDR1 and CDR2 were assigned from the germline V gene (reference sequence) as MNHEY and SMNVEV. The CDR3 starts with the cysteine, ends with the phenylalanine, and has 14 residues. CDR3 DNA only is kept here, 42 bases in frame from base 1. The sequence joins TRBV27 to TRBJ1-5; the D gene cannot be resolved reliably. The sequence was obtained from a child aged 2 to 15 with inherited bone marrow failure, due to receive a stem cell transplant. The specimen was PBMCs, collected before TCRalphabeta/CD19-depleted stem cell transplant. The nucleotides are TGTGCCAGCAGTTTAGTTTTGGGCAATCAGCCCCAGAATTTT. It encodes CASSLVLGNQPQNF.